The sequence of this T cell receptor (beta chain) was determined in a study of graft-versus-host responses after intestinal transplantation (dated by TCRdb to the early 2020s). General notes on the study: Recipients received multivisceral, liver-intestinal, or isolated intestinal transplants. Bulk TCR-beta CDR3 sequencing was used to track graft-versus-host and host-versus-graft alloreactive T cell clones in the graft, circulation and bone marrow after intestinal transplantation. Donor T cell macrochimerism was defined as a peak of at least 4% donor T cells among recipient peripheral blood mononuclear cells. All recipients received anti-thymocyte globulin induction followed by maintenance tacrolimus and steroids for three to four years. Rather than being sequenced by the commercial service, samples from a few later patients were sequenced in-house on an Illumina MiSeq and processed with MiXCR. Alloreactive clones were identified by sequencing pre-transplant mixed lymphocyte reaction products and comparing these products with unstimulated pre-transplant donor and recipient T cells. The cohort enrolled under 30 intestinal transplant recipients, one of whom was a retransplant, and a few patients without pretransplant specimens were excluded. Beyond this particular receptor, the publication reports: GvH clones were detected in recipient bone marrow, and some of these GvH clones were observed earlier in ileal mucosa or blood, consistent with an intestinal mucosal origin. Early after transplant, peak levels of circulating GvH clones were found to be associated with declines in HvG clones. In patients with donor T cell macrochimerism, the allografts had high GvH to HvG T cell clonal ratios. The conclusions were limited by the relatively low number and heterogeneity of the intestinal transplant patients.

In the first month after transplant, blood samples were collected up to 4 times, and after that at least monthly when available. Worth noting for this clone: Its antigen target is currently unknown. Base qualities are not recorded, but no much larger clone differs from it by a single base.

The library was produced with the immunoSEQ multiplex PCR assay. For most patients, genomic DNA was subjected to high-throughput TCR-beta CDR3 sequencing by Adaptive Biotechnologies. The original pipeline was this. Adaptive's ImmunoSEQ software was the source of the TCR sequencing data for 18 patients, while a few other patients were processed with MiXCR and VDJtools. Because the origin of CDR3 nucleotide sequences shared between donor and recipient could not be assigned, those sequences were removed. To count as alloreactive, a clone needed at least 2-fold expansion over unstimulated cells and a minimum CFSE-low frequency of 0.002% (template counts) or 0.001% (read counts). Clones were considered mappable if detected in sequenced pre-transplant spleen, lymph node, or MLR CFSE-low populations of the donor or recipient. The cumulative frequency of alloreactive clones was calculated as a percentage of all sequences, weighted by copy number. Imported from immuneACCESS, the table was reduced by TCRdb to in-frame sequences with V and J called. These copies leave out some clones; in studies compared against another copy, an unresolved V gene accounts for under half, and the cause of the remainder is not known. V and J calls and clone size are copied from that table; D and trimming were computed from the DNA. The sample table holds 29,000 or so clones, of which roughly 85% were seen once. 11% of the sample rests with the top ten.

V lost 6 bases and J lost 0 bases; the stretch between them is 12 bases long. The germline V gene (reference sequence) specifies LNHDA as CDR1 and SQIVND as CDR2. From the cysteine up to the phenylalanine, the CDR3 has a length of 15 residues. CDR3 DNA is the only sequence kept; it has 45 bases, read in frame from the first base. The sequence came from a human patient who received an intestinal transplant, so some T cells may come from the graft donor. The input for sequencing was PBMCs, taken roughly 68 weeks after intestinal transplantation. Here the chain combines TRBV19 and TRBJ1-5; the D gene is unclear. The bases read TGTGCCAGTAGGGAGCCGGGTTATAGCAATCAGCCCCAGCATTTT. This codes for CASREPGYSNQPQHF.